These 3 T cell receptor beta chains came from one sample sequenced in a study of glioma-infiltrating T cells after dendritic cell vaccination. Time point specified: after dendritic cell vaccination, including at tumor progression/relapse. The assay was immunoSEQ multiplex PCR, and TCRdb's table has in-frame clones only and misses some. The table lists roughly 50,000 clones, around 89% of them singletons, with around 5% in the top ten. Sequencing was performed on blood, taken after dendritic cell vaccination. The receptors were sampled from a human donor with glioblastoma.

This chain connects TRBV19 to TRBJ2-1; a possible D gene is TRBD2 (5 bases). Germline V gene lookup returns CDR1 LNHDA and CDR2 SQIVND (reference sequence). With 6 bases removed from V and 0 bases from J, the gap between germline ends came to 15 bases. The CDR3 length is 16 residues. The CDR3 nucleotides read TGTGCCAGTAGGAATATCCCGGGGAGCTCCTACAATGAGCAGTTCTTC. It translates to CASRNIPGSSYNEQFF.

CDR3 DNA sequence: TGTGCCAGCAGTCTCCGGGACTACCGACAAGAGACCCAGTACTTC. It translates to CASSLRDYRQETQYF. The chain combines TRBV6-5 with TRBJ2-7; 7 nucleotides agree with TRBD2. Judging by the DNA end, TRBJ2-5 fits better; the J call may be wrong. Looked up from germline, CDR1 is MNHEY and CDR2 is SVGAGI. The CDR3 runs to 15 residues.

This clone came up once. The chain combines TRBV5-1 with TRBJ1-2; 8 bases are shared with TRBD1. Germline CDR1 reads SGHRS; CDR2 reads YFSETQ. The CDR3 is 14 amino acids. V gave up 4 bases and J gave up 2 bases; unmatched junction bases: 4. CDR3 nucleotides: TGCGCCAGCAGCAGACAGGGGTCGAACTATGGCTACACCTTC. Encoded protein: CASSRQGSNYGYTF.